What follows are 28 T cell receptor beta chains derived from one specimen sequenced in a study of T-cell reconstitution after alpha-beta-depleted transplantation in children. The authors prepared the TCRbeta library with unique molecular identifiers. MiXCR was run by TCRdb on the PCR reads, yielding one entry per CDR3 protein. The repertoire has roughly 100,000 distinct CDR3 sequences, 4.5% to 7.5% of them found once; the top ten carry 6.1%. Sequencing was performed on PBMCs, mostly from graft donor cells, taken 60 days after TCRalphabeta/CD19-depleted stem cell transplant. These receptors were taken from a female patient aged 2-15 years who had a stem cell transplant for Fanconi anemia, so the T cells may come from the graft donor.

Points on this clonotype: It may be a read error: a sequence one base away is much more abundant. The rearrangement links TRBV4-2 to TRBJ2-2, with D perhaps matching TRBD1 (6 bases). The CDR3 covers 15 residues. The germline gives CDR1 LGHNA, CDR2 YNFKEQ. The CDR3 nucleotides read TGTACCAGCAGCCAAGAGAGGACAGACACCGGGGAGCTGTTTTTT. This sequence encodes CTSSQERTDTGELFF.

This clonotype came up a few times. V and J are TRBV28 and TRBJ2-5, with D possibly matching TRBD1 (6 bases). The CDR3 spans 19 residues. Germline V CDR1 and CDR2: MDHEN, SYDVKM. Deletions cut 6 bases from V and 1 base from J, with 27 bases between. In nucleotides, the CDR3 is TGTGCCAGCAGCGGCCGAATTGGCGGTAACAGGGCCTTCCAAGAGACCCAGTACTTC. This codes for CASSGRIGGNRAFQETQYF. The complete variable domain, with remaining parts taken from reference TRBV28 and TRBJ2-5, reads DVKVTQSSRYLVKRTGEKVFLECVQDMDHENMFWYRQDPGLGLRLIYFSYDVKMKEKGDIPEGYSVSREKKERFSLILESASTNQTSMYLCASSGRIGGNRAFQETQYFGPGTRLLVL.

This clonotype has a count of ten or more. The chain employs TRBV18 and TRBJ1-1; 8 bases are shared with TRBD1. CDR3 length equals 14 residues. After removal of 6 bases from V and 2 bases from J, the junction contained 5 bases not matched to a gene. Germline CDR1 and CDR2: KGHSH and LQKENI. The CDR3 reads CASSFGQGNTEAFF. CDR3 bases: TGTGCCAGCTCGTTCGGACAGGGAAACACTGAAGCTTTCTTT.

The chain couples TRBV7-3 to TRBJ1-5; D remains ambiguous. The V end lost 5 bases, the J end lost 5 bases, and 7 bases lay between the germline ends. Germline CDR1 SGHTA, CDR2 FQGTGA. The CDR3 runs to 12 residues. The CDR3 DNA reads as TGTGCCAGCAGCCCGGATTATCAGCCCCAGCATTTT. Translation gives CASSPDYQPQHF.

Here the CDR3 DNA reads TGTGCCTGGAGTGTAAGTTTAGGGTACCTAGATACGCAGTATTTT. This sequence encodes CAWSVSLGYLDTQYF. The chain carries TRBV30 and TRBJ2-3; unclear D gene. CDR3 length: 15 amino acids. The ends were cut back, 0 bases at V and 5 bases at J, with 15 bases in the middle. Germline CDR1 GTSNPN, CDR2 SVGIG (reference sequence).

This clonotype was observed a few times. This sequence joins TRBV30 and TRBJ2-1; possible D gene TRBD1, 6 bases. The CDR3 consists of 14 residues. Trimming stripped 0 bases from V and 6 bases from J, with 12 bases between. Germline values: CDR1 GTSNPN, CDR2 SVGIG (reference sequence). DNA for the CDR3: TGTGCCTGGAGTGTAAACAGGGAACCCAATGAGCAGTTCTTC. Translated: CAWSVNREPNEQFF.

This clonotype was picked up many times. The chain links TRBV5-1 to TRBJ2-7; D is possibly TRBD2 (6 bases). CDR3 length: 14 amino acids. Germline V gene sequence: CDR1 SGHRS, CDR2 YFSETQ. V was trimmed by 0 bases and J by 4 bases, leaving 11 bases between them. CDR3 sequence reads: CASSLAGEVYEQYF. CDR3 coding DNA: TGCGCCAGCAGCTTGGCGGGAGAGGTTTACGAGCAGTACTTC. Looking up the rest from reference TRBV5-1 and TRBJ2-7 gives the full variable domain: KAGVTQTPRYLIKTRGQQVTLSCSPISGHRSVSWYQQTPGQGLQFLFEYFSETQRNKGNFPGRFSGRQFSNSRSEMNVSTLELGDSALYLCASSLAGEVYEQYFGPGTRLTVT.

This clonotype was observed a few times. J is TRBJ2-1 and V is TRBV7-3; 8 bases align to TRBD2. The CDR3 consists of 15 residues. CDR1 SGHTA and CDR2 FQGTGA come from the germline V gene. Trimming cost V 4 bases and J 4 bases; bases outside gene matches: 6. CDR3 in amino acids: CASSSTGLAYNEQFF. The CDR3 nucleotides are TGTGCCAGCAGCTCAACCGGACTAGCATACAATGAGCAGTTCTTC.

This clonotype was recorded many times. The rearrangement links TRBV28 to TRBJ2-1, with D perhaps matching TRBD2 (5 bases). Germline V lookup: CDR1 MDHEN, CDR2 SYDVKM. Deletions cut 5 bases from V and 4 bases from J, with 21 bases between. The CDR3 covers 17 residues. CDR3 protein: CASSLTFWGVGYNEQFF. The CDR3 nucleotides read TGTGCCAGCAGTCTCACATTCTGGGGAGTTGGGTACAATGAGCAGTTCTTC.

This clonotype was seen many times. The rearrangement joins TRBV28 to TRBJ2-3; D call uncertain. The germline V and J ends were trimmed by 5 bases and 1 base, with 7 bases remaining between them. Germline lookup yields CDR1 MDHEN and CDR2 SYDVKM. The CDR3 length is 13 residues. This chain's CDR3 is CASSPFRTDTQYF. The CDR3 DNA follows: TGTGCCAGCAGTCCTTTTCGCACAGATACGCAGTATTTT.

There are a few counts of this clonotype. The chain has TRBV5-1 and TRBJ1-6; 10 nucleotides agree with TRBD1. The CDR3 is 14 residues long. V gave up 4 bases and J gave up 8 bases; unmatched junction bases: 3. Germline V gene sequence: CDR1 SGHRS, CDR2 YFSETQ. In nucleotides, the CDR3 is TGCGCCAGCAGCCCCGGACAGGGGGATTCACCCCTCCACTTT. As protein: CASSPGQGDSPLHF. Full variable domain (remainder filled in from reference TRBV5-1 and TRBJ1-6): KAGVTQTPRYLIKTRGQQVTLSCSPISGHRSVSWYQQTPGQGLQFLFEYFSETQRNKGNFPGRFSGRQFSNSRSEMNVSTLELGDSALYLCASSPGQGDSPLHFGNGTRLTVT.

In its sample, this clonotype was seen many times. The V and J genes are TRBV28 and TRBJ2-4; TRBD1 agrees at 8 bases. The CDR3 runs 15 residues. From germline, CDR1 is MDHEN and CDR2 SYDVKM. The junction had 8 bases not matched to a gene; V was cut back by 3 bases and J by 7 bases. The CDR3 DNA is TGTGCCAGCAGTTTTCGGCAGGGGGCGGGGAACATTCAGTACTTC. This sequence encodes CASSFRQGAGNIQYF.

This clonotype was seen many times. The V call is TRBV29-1, the J call TRBJ1-2; D is ambiguous. Trimming removed 3 bases from V and 4 bases from J, with 0 bases in between. In germline, CDR1 is SQVTM, CDR2 ANQGSEA. This CDR3 has 9 residues. The CDR3 nucleotides read TGCAGCGTTGACTATGGCTACACCTTC. It specifies CSVDYGYTF. The full variable domain, with the rest looked up from reference TRBV29-1 and TRBJ1-2, is SAVISQKPSRDICQRGTSLTIQCQVDSQVTMMFWYRQQPGQSLTLIATANQGSEATYESGFVIDKFPISRPNLTFSTLTVSNMSPEDSSIYLCSVDYGYTFGSGTRLTVV.

This clonotype has a count of ten or more. The chain joins TRBV7-2 to TRBJ1-5, with D possibly TRBD1 on 5 matching bases. Germline V lookup: CDR1 SGHTA, CDR2 FQGNSA. V shed 1 base and J shed 0 bases, with 7 bases lying between them. The CDR3 length is 15 residues. As DNA, the CDR3 is TGTGCCAGCAGCTTAGTTGGGGGTAGCAATCAGCCCCAGCATTTT. Amino acids: CASSLVGGSNQPQHF.

The sample holds many counts of this clonotype. The rearrangement joins TRBV29-1 to TRBJ2-5; 10 bases match TRBD1. Germline lookup yields CDR1 SQVTM and CDR2 ANQGSEA. After removal of 7 bases from V and 5 bases from J, the junction contained 7 bases not matched to a gene. This CDR3 is 13 amino acids long. The CDR3 protein is CSEMTGGGETQYF. The CDR3 nucleotides read TGCAGCGAAATGACAGGGGGCGGGGAGACCCAGTACTTC. Full variable domain (outside the CDR3, taken from reference TRBV29-1 and TRBJ2-5): SAVISQKPSRDICQRGTSLTIQCQVDSQVTMMFWYRQQPGQSLTLIATANQGSEATYESGFVIDKFPISRPNLTFSTLTVSNMSPEDSSIYLCSEMTGGGETQYFGPGTRLLVL.

CDR3 bases: TGCAGCGTTGATATGGGGGGGGACAGGGCCTACGAGCAGTACTTC. Encoded protein: CSVDMGGDRAYEQYF. V gene TRBV29-1 combines with J gene TRBJ2-7; 9 bases line up with TRBD1. V lost 3 bases and J lost 2; bases outside the gene matches: 8. In germline, CDR1 is SQVTM, CDR2 ANQGSEA. CDR3 size: 15 residues.

This chain links TRBV5-1 with TRBJ2-1; 10 bases map to TRBD2. CDR3 length equals 14 residues. Losses at the gene ends were 0 bases for V and 9 bases for J; bases not matched to a gene: 3. Germline loops: CDR1 SGHRS, CDR2 YFSETQ. The CDR3 reads CASSLDLAGVEQFF. In DNA form, the CDR3 reads TGCGCCAGCAGCTTGGACCTAGCGGGAGTTGAGCAGTTCTTC.

The J gene is TRBJ2-7, the V gene TRBV20-1, with a possible D match to TRBD1 (7 bases). CDR1 DFQATT and CDR2 SNEGSKA come from the germline V gene (reference sequence). Between the trimmed V and J ends, which lost 2 bases and 3 bases, there was a span of 11 bases. The CDR3 is made up of 13 amino acids. CDR3 coding DNA: TGCAGTGCTAGAAACAGGGGACTCTACGAGCAGTACTTC. Translated, it gives CSARNRGLYEQYF.

This clonotype was recorded at least ten times. This chain joins TRBV14 and TRBJ1-1; D is perhaps TRBD1 (5 bases). Trimming shortened V by 1 base and J by 10 bases, and 16 bases separated the two germline ends. This CDR3 region has 14 residues. The germline CDR1 and CDR2 sequences are SGHDN and FVKESK. The CDR3 DNA reads as TGTGCCAGCAGCCAAGTACATCCTGGGGCGGTAGCTTTCTTT. Amino acid sequence: CASSQVHPGAVAFF.

Only a few counts were recorded for this clonotype. The chain uses TRBV20-1 and TRBJ1-2; tentatively, D is TRBD1 (5 bases). The CDR3 is 17 amino acids. CDR1 and CDR2 from the germline V gene are DFQATT and SNEGSKA (reference sequence). Trimming removed 2 bases at V and 2 bases at J, with 21 bases between. CDR3 protein: CSARIGHITIQNYGYTF. For the CDR3, the DNA is TGCAGTGCTAGAATAGGACACATCACTATTCAAAACTATGGCTACACCTTC.

Only a few counts were recorded for this clonotype. This rearrangement joins TRBV24-1 to TRBJ2-3, with 13 nucleotides matching TRBD2. The germline CDR1 and CDR2 sequences are KGHDR and SFDVKD. The CDR3 is 18 residues long. The J segment lost 6 bases and the V segment lost 3 bases, leaving 11 bases of the junction unmatched. CDR3: CATSDPTPGLAGSDTQYF. CDR3 bases: TGTGCCACCAGTGATCCGACTCCGGGACTAGCGGGATCGGATACGCAGTATTTT.

This clonotype was seen many times. The J gene is TRBJ2-3, the V gene TRBV2; TRBD2 is a possible D gene (5 bases). V lost 7 bases and J lost 9, with 14 bases in between. The CDR3 spans 12 residues. The germline V gene has CDR1 SNHLY and CDR2 FYNNEI. The DNA of the CDR3 is TGTGCCAGCAACCCGGACTCTGAAACGCAGTATTTT. This encodes CASNPDSETQYF.

J is TRBJ2-1 and V is TRBV7-3, with 16 bases matching TRBD2. The CDR3 sequence is 17 residues long. Germline CDR1 is SGHTA and CDR2 is FQGTGA. J was trimmed by 6 bases and V by 4 bases; bases with no gene match: 6. The CDR3 nucleotides read TGTGCCAGCAGCTCCACCGGGACTAGCGGGGGGGCCAATGAGCAGTTCTTC. The encoded protein is CASSSTGTSGGANEQFF.

This clonotype was seen repeatedly, ten times or more. The rearrangement links TRBV28 to TRBJ1-3; the match to TRBD1 covers 7 bases. Germline V lookup: CDR1 MDHEN, CDR2 SYDVKM. The CDR3 is 16 residues long. The V segment lost 6 bases and the J segment 0 bases; nucleotides outside the gene matches: 8. Here the CDR3 DNA reads TGTGCCAGCAGCCCAGGGGGACTTCGCTCTGGAAACACCATATATTTT. This encodes CASSPGGLRSGNTIYF.

At least ten counts were recorded for this clonotype. The V and J genes are TRBV5-1 and TRBJ2-7, with 7 nucleotides matching TRBD2. The CDR3 extends over 16 amino acids. From germline, CDR1 is SGHRS and CDR2 YFSETQ. The junction had 8 bases not matched to a gene; V was cut back by 0 bases and J by 2 bases. The CDR3 DNA reads as TGCGCCAGCAGCTTGGCGCGTGCGGGGGTTACCTACGAGCAGTACTTC. Amino acid sequence: CASSLARAGVTYEQYF.

This rearrangement joins TRBV4-2 to TRBJ2-3, with 10 bases aligning to TRBD2. The CDR3 covers 17 residues. The germline gives CDR1 LGHNA, CDR2 YNFKEQ. Trimming at V came to 2 bases and at J to 1 base, leaving 6 bases not matched to a gene. This CDR3 reads CASSQPLAGARTDTQYF. CDR3 bases: TGTGCCAGCAGCCAACCTCTAGCGGGGGCCCGCACAGATACGCAGTATTTT.

The chain recombines TRBV7-2 with TRBJ1-3; D not certain. The CDR3 consists of 17 residues. Between the trimmed V and J ends, which lost 5 bases and 0 bases, there was a span of 17 bases. Germline V CDR1 and CDR2: SGHTA, FQGNSA. CDR3 loop: CASSRPGREHSGNTIYF. The CDR3 nucleotides read TGTGCCAGCAGCCGGCCGGGAAGGGAACACTCTGGAAACACCATATATTTT.

This clonotype was recorded at least ten times. The V and J genes are TRBV29-1 and TRBJ2-3; 11 nucleotides align to TRBD2. Looked up from germline, CDR1 is SQVTM and CDR2 is ANQGSEA. The junction had 9 bases not matched to a gene; V was cut back by 6 bases and J by 4 bases. The CDR3 runs to 15 residues. The CDR3, as DNA: TGCAGCGTGATACTAGCGGGAGTCTGGGCAGATACGCAGTATTTT. Encoded protein: CSVILAGVWADTQYF.